One sample yielded the 2 T cell receptor beta chains listed below, sequenced in a study of T cells in Graves' hyperthyroidism and ophthalmopathy. RNA transcripts provided the source from which TCR beta CDR3 regions were amplified. When the TCR CDR3 underwent first-round RT-PCR, the HTBI primer set was used. TCRdb reprocessed the multiplex PCR reads with MiXCR, giving one entry per CDR3 protein. The sample carries some 420,000 distinct CDR3 sequences, around 15% recorded once. Sequencing input: blood. The receptor source for this set is a woman aged 18-29 years with Graves' hyperthyroidism.

This clonotype came up a few times. The J gene is TRBJ1-4, the V gene TRBV7-9; D is undetermined. This CDR3 spans 15 amino acids. Trimming took 1 base from V and 8 from J, leaving 14 bases between them. Per the germline V gene, CDR1 is SEHNR and CDR2 is FQNEAQ (reference sequence). The chain's CDR3 is CASSLDGPGLEKLFF. CDR3 DNA sequence: TGTGCCAGCAGCTTAGACGGGCCAGGACTAGAAAAACTGTTTTTT.

The V call is TRBV6-1, the J call TRBJ2-6; D perhaps matches TRBD2 (6 bases). In germline, CDR1 is MNHNS, CDR2 SASEGT. The CDR3 spans 16 residues. Deletions cut 2 bases from V and 2 bases from J, with 10 bases between. The CDR3 is CASSEWGEPGANVLTF. The CDR3 DNA reads TGTGCCAGCAGTGAATGGGGGGAACCTGGGGCCAACGTCCTGACTTTC.